A single sample gave rise to the 22 T cell receptor beta chains below, sequenced in a study of Ad26.COV2.S vaccination and SARS-CoV-2 variants. As to treatment: 15 to 20 received Ad26.COV2.S at low or high dose, single or two shots; about five received placebo; per-sample allocation not given. Repertoires come from day 63 after the first vaccine or placebo injection. TCRdb keeps only in-frame clones here, not all; method: immunoSEQ multiplex PCR. This table has roughly 500,000 clones, around nine tenths appearing once. The sequenced sample was peripheral blood, obtained in a trial of Ad26.COV2.S vaccine versus placebo. Every receptor here comes from a person aged 18-65 years who received the Ad26.COV2.S COVID-19 vaccine or a placebo.

The V and J genes are TRBV28 and TRBJ1-2, with TRBD1 identical over 7 bases. This CDR3 region has 14 residues. Trimming removed 7 bases from V and 8 bases from J; junction bases left unmatched: 13. CDR1 MDHEN and CDR2 SYDVKM come from the germline V gene. The CDR3 DNA reads TGTGCCAGCATTCAGGGCGACAGGGAAGGAGGCTACACCTTC. This translates into CASIQGDREGGYTF.

The genes are TRBV3-1 (or the pseudogene TRBV3-2) and TRBJ2-1, with unresolved D. Looked up from germline, CDR1 is LGHDT and CDR2 is YNNKEL (reference sequence). V shed 0 bases and J shed 0 bases, with 9 bases lying between them. The CDR3 is 16 amino acids. CDR3 protein: CASSQDLGSSYNEQFF. The CDR3 DNA reads TGTGCCAGCAGCCAAGATTTGGGTAGCTCCTACAATGAGCAGTTCTTC.

The V and J genes are TRBV7-2 and TRBJ2-7; D call uncertain. The CDR3 covers 12 residues. Trimming cost V 3 bases and J 3 bases, with 6 bases left between them. Germline CDR1 reads SGHTA; CDR2 reads FQGNSA. CDR3: CASSFQSYEQYF. The CDR3 region has the DNA TGTGCCAGCAGCTTCCAGAGCTACGAGCAGTACTTC.

The rearrangement uses TRBV2 and TRBJ2-1; 10 nucleotides match TRBD2. Germline CDR1 SNHLY, CDR2 FYNNEI. Trimming took 6 bases from V and 7 from J; bases not matched to a gene: 12. This CDR3 comprises 16 residues. The CDR3 DNA is TGTGCCAGCAGAACGTACACTAGCGGGAAGATTAATGAGCAGTTCTTC. Protein product: CASRTYTSGKINEQFF.

This clone was recorded only once. The V gene is TRBV28, the J gene TRBJ2-1; D might be TRBD1 (5 bases). The ends were cut back, 6 bases at V and 5 bases at J, with 14 bases in the middle. CDR1 MDHEN and CDR2 SYDVKM come from the germline V gene. CDR3 length equals 14 residues. CDR3 nucleotides: TGTGCCAGCAGGCCCCCCCCAGGGAACAATGAGCAGTTCTTC. This encodes CASRPPPGNNEQFF.

The V gene is TRBV4-2, the J gene TRBJ1-4; 8 nucleotides line up with TRBD1. This CDR3 spans 15 amino acids. J was trimmed by 7 bases and V by 0 bases; bases with no gene match: 4. Germline CDR1 and CDR2: LGHNA and YNFKEQ. Here the CDR3 DNA reads TGTGCCAGCAGCCAAGAAGGACAGGGAGGTGAAAAACTGTTTTTT. Its translation: CASSQEGQGGEKLFF.

A single count supports this clone. The chain links TRBV2 to TRBJ2-7; 7 bases are a match to TRBD1. CDR3 length: 13 amino acids. Germline lookup yields CDR1 SNHLY and CDR2 FYNNEI. V was pared by 8 bases and J by 0 bases, with 4 bases of the junction left unmatched. The DNA of the CDR3 is TGTGCCAGCTTGGGACAGTCCTCCTACGAGCAGTACTTC. Its translation is CASLGQSSYEQYF. The variable domain in full, with the rest retrieved from reference TRBV2 and TRBJ2-7, is EPEVTQTPSHQVTQMGQEVILRCVPISNHLYFYWYRQILGQKVEFLVSFYNNEISEKSEIFDDQFSVERPDGSNFTLKIRSTKLEDSAMYFCASLGQSSYEQYFGPGTRLTVT.

The gene calls are TRBV18 and TRBJ1-1; 7 bases map to TRBD1. This CDR3 has 14 residues. The ends lost 6 bases at V and 4 bases at J; junction bases unmatched: 8. Germline V gives CDR1 KGHSH, CDR2 LQKENI. The CDR3 nucleotides read TGTGCCAGCTCTAGAGACAGGGTTACCACTGAAGCTTTCTTT. It encodes CASSRDRVTTEAFF. Combining the CDR3 with reference TRBV18 and TRBJ1-1 gives the whole variable domain NAGVMQNPRHLVRRRGQEARLRCSPMKGHSHVYWYRQLPEEGLKFMVYLQKENIIDESGMPKERFSAEFPKEGPSILRIQQVVRGDSAAYFCASSRDRVTTEAFFGQGTRLTVV.

The chain has TRBV2 and TRBJ1-4, with a tentative D call TRBD1 (5 bases). The CDR3 length is 14 residues. The V end lost 7 bases, the J end lost 7 bases, and 16 bases lay between the germline ends. The germline V gene has CDR1 SNHLY and CDR2 FYNNEI. CDR3 protein: CASTTGGLAEKLFF. CDR3 in DNA: TGTGCCAGCACCACCGGGGGGTTGGCTGAAAAACTGTTTTTT.

The V call is TRBV4-2, the J call TRBJ2-2; tentative D call: TRBD1 (6 bases). The V and J ends lost 2 bases and 4 bases respectively, with 11 bases between them. Looked up from germline, CDR1 is LGHNA and CDR2 is YNFKEQ. There are 15 residues in the CDR3. The CDR3 DNA reads as TGTGCCAGCAGCCAATACCAGGGGTTCACCGGGGAGCTGTTTTTT. Its translation is CASSQYQGFTGELFF.

CDR3 DNA sequence: TGTGCCAGCAGTGATGGAAATTTGGTCTCCTACAATGAGCAGTTCTTC. It is translated as CASSDGNLVSYNEQFF. The rearrangement joins TRBV6-1 to TRBJ2-1; D is undetermined. This CDR3 contains 16 residues. Trimming took 3 bases from V and 0 from J, leaving 12 bases between them. From germline, CDR1 is MNHNS and CDR2 SASEGT.

The genes are TRBV27 and TRBJ2-3; tentatively, D is TRBD1 (5 bases). Deletions cut 4 bases from V and 7 bases from J, with 18 bases between. This CDR3 region has 15 residues. Germline V gene sequence: CDR1 MNHEY, CDR2 SMNVEV (reference sequence). DNA of the CDR3: TGTGCCAGCAGTTCCCTACGACAGAGTCTATATACGCAGTATTTT. Translation: CASSSLRQSLYTQYF.

The chain combines TRBV5-1 with TRBJ2-3, with 9 bases fitting TRBD1. Germline V gives CDR1 SGHRS, CDR2 YFSETQ. The CDR3 sequence is 16 residues long. Trimming at V came to 3 bases and at J to 4 bases, leaving 9 bases not matched to a gene. The CDR3 spells CASSSLTGGAADTQYF. The CDR3 DNA is TGCGCCAGCAGCTCCCTCACAGGGGGCGCGGCAGATACGCAGTATTTT.

V and J are TRBV2 and TRBJ1-5, with D uncertain. Deletions cut 7 bases from V and 4 bases from J, with 8 bases between. Germline values: CDR1 SNHLY, CDR2 FYNNEI. CDR3 length: 12 amino acids. CDR3 DNA: TGTGCCAGCACGATCGGGAATCAGCCCCAGCATTTT. Translating gives CASTIGNQPQHF.

V usage is TRBV29-1 and J usage is TRBJ2-3, with 10 bases fitting TRBD1. The junction had 10 bases not matched to a gene; V was cut back by 8 bases and J by 5 bases. The CDR3 consists of 14 residues. Germline values: CDR1 SQVTM, CDR2 ANQGSEA. The CDR3 DNA reads as TGCAGCACTCCCGGGACAGGGGTAGGAGATACGCAGTATTTT. Its translation is CSTPGTGVGDTQYF.

The chain links TRBV4-2 to TRBJ2-1; 9 bases align to TRBD2. The CDR3 length is 16 residues. Losses at the gene ends were 4 bases for V and 8 bases for J; bases not matched to a gene: 12. Germline V CDR1 and CDR2: LGHNA, YNFKEQ. The CDR3 loop reads CASSRGPSGNWDEQFF. In nucleotides, the CDR3 is TGTGCCAGCAGCCGGGGGCCTAGCGGGAATTGGGATGAGCAGTTCTTC.

This chain connects TRBV10-3 to TRBJ1-3, with D hard to call. Trimming left V 8 bases short and J 4 bases short, with 12 bases between. Germline-derived CDR1 and CDR2 are ENHRY and SYGVKD. This CDR3 contains 13 residues. CDR3 bases: TGTGCCATCTTCGGCAGTTCAGGAAACACCATATATTTT. Its translation is CAIFGSSGNTIYF.

The chain employs TRBV28 and TRBJ2-7, with D maybe TRBD2 (6 bases). CDR1 and CDR2 (germline): MDHEN, SYDVKM. CDR3 length: 15 residues. V was pared by 5 bases and J by 3 bases, with 17 bases between. CDR3 amino acids: CASSGWRDFNYEQYF. CDR3 nucleotides: TGTGCCAGCAGTGGCTGGAGGGACTTTAACTACGAGCAGTACTTC.

The V call is TRBV3-1 (or the pseudogene TRBV3-2), the J call TRBJ2-7; D might be TRBD1 (5 bases). V was shortened by 0 bases and J by 2 bases, with 8 bases between the two germline ends. From germline, CDR1 is LGHDT and CDR2 YNNKEL (reference sequence). CDR3 size: 14 residues. In nucleotides, the CDR3 is TGTGCCAGCAGCCAAGATTCCAGGGCCTACGAGCAGTACTTC. It specifies CASSQDSRAYEQYF.

This chain joins TRBV4-2 and TRBJ1-2, with 8 nucleotides matching TRBD1. The CDR3 has 13 amino acids. The V gene's germline CDR1 is LGHNA and CDR2 YNFKEQ. Trimming took 1 base from V and 11 from J; bases not matched to a gene: 6. The DNA for the CDR3 is TGTGCCAGCAGCCAAGGGACAGGGCTTGGGTACACCTTC. It yields the protein CASSQGTGLGYTF.

The chain employs TRBV2 and TRBJ1-2; no reliable D call. The germline V gene encodes CDR1 SNHLY and CDR2 FYNNEI. This CDR3 comprises 13 residues. The germline V and J ends were trimmed by 8 bases and 3 bases, with 13 bases remaining between them. CDR3 loop: CASVLGQDYGYTF. CDR3 DNA: TGTGCCAGCGTACTAGGGCAGGACTATGGCTACACCTTC.

The rearrangement uses TRBV6-2 or TRBV6-3 and TRBJ1-3; no clear D gene. The CDR3 length is 17 residues. Germline V gene sequence: CDR1 MNHEY, CDR2 SVGEGT. V was pared by 2 bases and J by 0 bases, with 14 bases between. CDR3 residues: CASSYPGPMGSGNTIYF. The CDR3 region has the DNA TGTGCCAGCAGTTACCCTGGACCTATGGGCTCTGGAAACACCATATATTTT.